This paragraph covers one TCR beta chain sequence. This clone appeared once. Its binding antigen is unknown. No base-level quality is on record; no much larger clone is a single base apart. This specimen comes from a study of blood T cell repertoires in COVID-19 (TCRdb year 2020). Looking at the study overall: Samples covering the acute and convalescent phases of COVID-19 were provided by collaborators in the United States, Italy and Spain. The prospective study material was composed of cDNA or gDNA derived from T cells, B-cell-depleted T cells, or PBMCs. Subjects who had been exposed to COVID-19, were actively infected with it, or had recovered from it provided the deeply sampled blood TCRbeta repertoires that made up the dataset. The repertoires were made available in a free public database intended to serve as a resource for research on the immune response to SARS-CoV-2. The samples were drawn from two sources: the first 160 participants of the ongoing ImmuneRACE study, and over 950 subjects contributed by 6 global collaborators. Nearly every sample came with metadata listing a de-identified subject ID, COVID-19 status, age in years and sex. Where available, HLA class I and class II types were obtained from metadata supplied by the sample provider rather than from assay-based typing.

Overall study results and their limits: The amount of clinical and demographic metadata varied by source and participant and was provided uncurated.

From the cysteine through the phenylalanine, the CDR3 covers 15 amino acids. Only the CDR3 part of the read is kept: 45 bases, read in frame from the first base. Trimming removed 7 bases from V and 2 bases from J; the gene matches leave 7 bases unexplained. Sequences SGHAT (CDR1) and FQNNGV (CDR2) are obtained from the germline V gene. A second Seattle source provided samples from volunteer blood donors who had recovered from COVID-19. Each collaborating institution followed its own protocols to collect whole blood in K2EDTA tubes. For TCRbeta analysis, collaborators shipped samples as frozen whole blood, isolated PBMCs, or DNA extracted from either of those sample types. TCRbeta CDR3 regions were amplified from genomic DNA using the immunoSEQ Assay, a bias-controlled multiplex PCR. Concerning the study's data processing: The number of nucleated cells in each sample was estimated by amplification of reference gene primers within the assay. To quantify the absolute abundance of each unique TCRbeta CDR3 rearrangement, sequence reads were collapsed and filtered. For each sample, productive Simpson clonality was calculated as the square root of Simpson's diversity index across productive rearrangements. TCRdb retrieved this table from immuneACCESS and kept in-frame rearrangements only. Not all clones are present; in checked studies, unresolved V genes account for under half, and no reason is known for the remainder. D and trimming come from the DNA, and the V and J calls and clone size come from that table. The sample has 300,000 to 400,000 clones on record, around nine tenths of them singletons. The ten largest clones capture more than 3% of the sample.

The sequence derives from a woman under 30 who had recovered from COVID-19. Sequencing was performed on peripheral blood. Here the chain combines TRBV11-2 and TRBJ2-3; the central 9 bases match TRBD2. The DNA reads as follows: TGTGCCAGCACCTCGACTAGCGGCGACACAGATACGCAGTATTTT. Its product reads: CASTSTSGDTDTQYF.